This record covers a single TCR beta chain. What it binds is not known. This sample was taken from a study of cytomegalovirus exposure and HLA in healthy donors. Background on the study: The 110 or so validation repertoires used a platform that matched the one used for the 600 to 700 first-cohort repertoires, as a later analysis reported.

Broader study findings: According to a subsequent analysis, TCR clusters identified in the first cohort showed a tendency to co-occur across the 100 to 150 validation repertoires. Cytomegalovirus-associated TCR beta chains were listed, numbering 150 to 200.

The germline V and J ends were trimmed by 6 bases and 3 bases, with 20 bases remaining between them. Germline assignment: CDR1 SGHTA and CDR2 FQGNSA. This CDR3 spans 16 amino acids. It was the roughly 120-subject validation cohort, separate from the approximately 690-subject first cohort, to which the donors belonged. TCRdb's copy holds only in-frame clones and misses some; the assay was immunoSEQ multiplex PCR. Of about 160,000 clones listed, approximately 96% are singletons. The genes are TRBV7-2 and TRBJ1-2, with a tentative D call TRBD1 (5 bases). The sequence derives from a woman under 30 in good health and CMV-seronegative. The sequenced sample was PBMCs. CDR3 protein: CASRYPFGGKDYGYTF. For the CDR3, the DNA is TGTGCCAGCAGGTACCCCTTCGGGGGTAAGGACTATGGCTACACCTTC.